These 13 T cell receptor beta chains came from one sample sequenced in a study of blood T cells in healthy people across ages. Sample-barcoded 5' priming and a J-beta primer mix drove a second PCR of 7 to 11 cycles. Each CDR3 protein gets one entry after TCRdb re-called the 5' RACE reads with MiXCR. This sample has about 620,000 distinct CDR3 sequences, with around 52% found just once. Sample: blood. Every receptor here comes from an elderly woman in good health.

V and J are TRBV10-3 and TRBJ2-2; 9 bases agree with TRBD1. V shed 11 bases, J shed 4 bases, and the junction held 11 bases outside the gene matches. The CDR3 has 15 residues. Germline V lookup: CDR1 ENHRY, CDR2 SYGVKD. CDR3 amino acids: CAVSTGTGTTGELFF. In DNA, the CDR3 is TGTGCCGTCTCAACCGGGACAGGGACCACCGGGGAGCTGTTTTTT.

The chain uses TRBV6-1 and TRBJ1-1; no clear D gene. The germline CDR1 and CDR2 sequences are MNHNS and SASEGT. The CDR3 is 14 amino acids. Trimming cost V 9 bases and J 5 bases, with 19 bases left between them. CDR3 protein: CASNLAALGTEAFF. The DNA of the CDR3 is TGTGCCAGTAACCTTGCCGCCCTTGGGACTGAAGCTTTCTTT.

J is TRBJ2-7 and V is TRBV28; D possibly corresponds to TRBD1 (6 bases). V was pared by 5 bases and J by 0 bases, with 8 bases between. CDR1 is MDHEN and CDR2 is SYDVKM in the germline V gene. The CDR3 sequence is 13 residues long. CDR3 sequence: CASSGGNSYEQYF. CDR3 bases: TGTGCCAGCAGTGGGGGCAACTCCTACGAGCAGTACTTC.

V and J are TRBV24-1 and TRBJ2-3; 7 bases are a match to TRBD2. CDR3 length equals 16 residues. Trimming cost V 9 bases and J 0 bases; bases outside gene matches: 11. Germline CDR1 reads KGHDR; CDR2 reads SFDVKD. The CDR3 protein is CATRPTPGGSTDTQYF. In DNA form, the CDR3 reads TGTGCCACCCGGCCGACCCCGGGAGGTAGCACAGATACGCAGTATTTT.

About this clonotype itself: A read error may explain this, as a much larger clone is one base away. The rearrangement uses TRBV29-1 and TRBJ1-2; 7 bases are shared with TRBD1. Per the germline V gene, CDR1 is SQVTM and CDR2 is ANQGSEA. The V segment lost 6 bases and the J segment 7 bases; nucleotides outside the gene matches: 8. This CDR3 region has 12 residues. The CDR3 coding sequence is TGCAGCGTCGGCCCTCAGGGGGGTGGCTACACCTTC. Translation: CSVGPQGGGYTF.

As concerns this clonotype: One end of the junction is discordant with germline, which a read error may explain. The V gene is TRBV5-1, the J gene TRBJ1-2; TRBD1 is a possible D gene (5 bases). The CDR3 totals 14 residues. Per germline, CDR1 SGHRS and CDR2 YFSETQ. The CDR3: CASSLDGNRRGCTF. The CDR3 DNA is TGCGCCAGCAGCTTGGACGGGAATAGGAGGGGCTGCACCTTC.

In regard to this clonotype: A read error may explain this, as a much larger clone is one base away. The gene calls are TRBV12-3 or TRBV12-4 and TRBJ2-3; no reliable D call. The length of the CDR3 is 15 residues. Here the CDR3 DNA reads TGTCCCAGCAGCCGGGCACGAGCTTTTGCAGATACGCAGTATTTT. Translated: CPSSRARAFADTQYF.

CDR3 in DNA: TGTGCCAGCAGAACTACAGGGGGCATAATCGGTGAAAAACTGTTTTTT. Its translation is CASRTTGGIIGEKLFF. The J gene is TRBJ1-4, the V gene TRBV6-5; TRBD1 agrees at 9 bases. The germline V gene has CDR1 MNHEY and CDR2 SVGAGI. V dropped 6 bases and J dropped 7; count of bases not matched to a gene: 12. This CDR3 contains 16 residues.

The chain employs TRBV29-1 and TRBJ2-7; D perhaps matches TRBD1 (5 bases). This CDR3 has 14 residues. Trimming left V 4 bases short and J 0 bases short, with 13 bases between. Germline assignment: CDR1 SQVTM and CDR2 ANQGSEA. The chain's CDR3 is CSVVRQFDSYEQYF. The CDR3 DNA reads TGCAGCGTTGTGAGACAGTTCGACTCCTACGAGCAGTACTTC.

This clonotype turned up a few times. The chain uses TRBV20-1 and TRBJ2-1, with D perhaps given as TRBD1 or TRBD2 (5 bases each). The CDR3 extends over 16 amino acids. Germline V gene data show CDR1 as DFQATT and CDR2 as SNEGSKA (reference sequence). V was pared by 5 bases and J by 3 bases, with 20 bases between. Here the CDR3 DNA reads TGCAGTGCTCCTAACAGGCGGGTCAATCGCTACAATGAGCAGTTCTTC. It encodes CSAPNRRVNRYNEQFF.

Concerning this clonotype itself: This may arise from a read error, as a much more abundant clone is one base away. The CDR3 region has the DNA TGCAGCGTTGAAGGGTTAACAGGGGGCCGGGGCACTGAAGCTTTCTTT. This codes for CSVEGLTGGRGTEAFF. This chain joins TRBV29-1 and TRBJ1-1, with TRBD1 matching over 9 bases. The CDR3 consists of 16 residues. Germline CDR1 and CDR2: SQVTM and ANQGSEA. The J segment lost 4 bases and the V segment lost 1 base, leaving 10 bases of the junction unmatched.

The genes are TRBV29-1 and TRBJ2-7; D remains unclear. V was clipped by 7 bases and J by 3 bases, with 13 bases between them. Germline loops: CDR1 SQVTM, CDR2 ANQGSEA. There are 12 residues in the CDR3. DNA of the CDR3: TGCAGCGGTGAGAGCCCAAACTACGAGCAGTACTTC. This codes for CSGESPNYEQYF.

The chain joins TRBV19 to TRBJ1-6, with 8 positions matching TRBD1. Trimming cost V 5 bases and J 7 bases; bases outside gene matches: 10. This CDR3 is 16 amino acids long. Germline V gene sequence: CDR1 LNHDA, CDR2 SQIVND (reference sequence). CDR3 coding DNA: TGTGCCAGTAGTCTTCGGACAGGGTACCCCAATTCACCCCTCCACTTT. Encoded protein: CASSLRTGYPNSPLHF.